This entry concerns a single TCR beta chain. This sample is part of a study of blood T cell repertoires in COVID-19. Study in general: From the United States, Italy and Spain came samples of acute and convalescent COVID-19. T cells, B-cell-depleted T cells, or PBMCs provided the cDNA or gDNA that served as material.

Authors' analysis steps: The assay estimated nucleated cells by amplifying reference gene primers. The protocol was immunoSEQ multiplex PCR, while the TCRdb copy is restricted to in-frame clones and leaves out a portion. The DNA gave D and trimming, while V, J and clone size come from that table. The sample has 150,000 or so clones, around 89% seen once; the top ten hold about 2.9%. Between the trimmed V and J ends, which lost 5 bases and 6 bases, there was a span of 8 bases. The CDR3 is made up of 12 amino acids. Germline CDR1 and CDR2: SGHNT and YENEEA. Sequenced material: peripheral blood. This receptor was obtained from a man in his fifties or sixties with active or convalescent COVID-19. This rearrangement joins TRBV11-3 to TRBJ2-1; the D is unclear. CDR3 nucleotides: TGTGCCAGCAGCCCCCCAGGCAATGAGCAGTTCTTC. This codes for CASSPPGNEQFF.